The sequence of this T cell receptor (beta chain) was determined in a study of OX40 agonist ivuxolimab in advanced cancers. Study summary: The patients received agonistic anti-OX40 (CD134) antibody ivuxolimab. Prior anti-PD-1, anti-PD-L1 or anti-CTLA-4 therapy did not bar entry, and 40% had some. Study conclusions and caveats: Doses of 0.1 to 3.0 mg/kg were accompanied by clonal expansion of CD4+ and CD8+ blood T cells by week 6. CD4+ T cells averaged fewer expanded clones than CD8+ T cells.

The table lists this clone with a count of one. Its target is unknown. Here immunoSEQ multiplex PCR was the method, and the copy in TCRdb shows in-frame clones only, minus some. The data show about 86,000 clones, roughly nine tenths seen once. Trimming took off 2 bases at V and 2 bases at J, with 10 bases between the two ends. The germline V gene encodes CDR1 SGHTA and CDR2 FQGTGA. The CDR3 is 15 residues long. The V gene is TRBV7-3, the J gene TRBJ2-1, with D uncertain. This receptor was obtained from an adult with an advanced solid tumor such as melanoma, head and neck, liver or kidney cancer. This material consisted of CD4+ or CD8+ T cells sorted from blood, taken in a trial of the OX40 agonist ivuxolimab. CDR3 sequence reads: CASSLAETAYNEQFF. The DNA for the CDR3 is TGTGCCAGCAGCTTAGCGGAAACAGCCTACAATGAGCAGTTCTTC.